This T cell receptor beta chain came from a study of radiation and T cells in renal cell carcinoma. General study points: Top tumor clonotypes rose in blood 2 weeks post-radiation, then contracted. No pretreatment tumor biopsies were available for baseline clonotypes.

The ends were cut back, 2 bases at V and 0 bases at J, with 7 bases in the middle. Germline V lookup: CDR1 ENHRY, CDR2 SYGVKD. The CDR3 extends over 14 amino acids. The time point was: baseline pretreatment blood. Treatment specified: 15 Gy SBRT to primary tumor, nephrectomy 4 weeks later. Regarding this clone: The antigen is not known.

The data were produced by immunoSEQ multiplex PCR, yet TCRdb's version contains in-frame clones alone and is incomplete. The sample records 40,000 to 60,000 clones, approximately 83% being singletons. The input for sequencing was blood, taken from a patient whose treatment included radiotherapy and nephrectomy. The rearrangement links TRBV10-3 to TRBJ2-5; a possible D gene is TRBD2 (5 bases). The origin of this receptor is a woman in her sixties or seventies with renal cell carcinoma. CDR3: CAISEGSHQETQYF. Written as DNA, the CDR3 is TGTGCCATCAGTGAGGGGAGCCACCAAGAGACCCAGTACTTC.